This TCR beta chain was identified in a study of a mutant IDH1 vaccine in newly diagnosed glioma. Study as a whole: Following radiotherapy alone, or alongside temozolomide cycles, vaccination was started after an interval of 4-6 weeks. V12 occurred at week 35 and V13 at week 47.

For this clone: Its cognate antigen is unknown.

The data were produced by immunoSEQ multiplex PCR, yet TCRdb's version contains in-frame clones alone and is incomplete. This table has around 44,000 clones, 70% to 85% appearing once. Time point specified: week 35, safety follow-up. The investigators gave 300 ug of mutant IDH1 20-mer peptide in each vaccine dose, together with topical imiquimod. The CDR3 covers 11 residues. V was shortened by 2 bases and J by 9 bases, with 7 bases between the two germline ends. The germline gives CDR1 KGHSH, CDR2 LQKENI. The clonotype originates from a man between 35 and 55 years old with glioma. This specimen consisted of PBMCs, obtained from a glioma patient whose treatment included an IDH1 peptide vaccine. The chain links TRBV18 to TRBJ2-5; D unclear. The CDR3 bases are TGTGCCAGCTCACCAAACGAGGCCCAGTACTTC. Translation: CASSPNEAQYF.